Below are 14 T cell receptor beta chains sequenced from a single sample in a study of persistence of HIV-infected CD4 T cells. Nonspecific anti-CD3/anti-CD28 bead stimulation represents the broad CD4+ T cell repertoire. Responding CD4+ T cells were sorted by upregulation of both CD40 ligand and CD69. This was the immunoSEQ version 4 assay in survey mode. Clones were sequenced by immunoSEQ multiplex PCR, and TCRdb holds only the in-frame ones, with some missing. The sample lists 35,000 to 40,000 clones, approximately 88% occurring once. Their specific antigens are unknown. Specimen: CD4+ T cells sorted from PBMCs after approximately 19-hour stimulation, collected from a patient who received antiretroviral therapy. These TCRs come from an adult man with HIV who was CMV-seropositive.

This clone was seen just once. The chain is built from TRBV6-5 and TRBJ2-7; D might be TRBD1 or TRBD2, each matching 5 bases. The V gene's germline CDR1 is MNHEY and CDR2 SVGAGI. The CDR3 sequence is 15 residues long. V shed 7 bases and J shed 3 bases, with 19 bases lying between them. Here the CDR3 reads CASNKGDGRYYEQYF. In DNA form, the CDR3 reads TGTGCCAGCAATAAAGGGGACGGCCGATACTACGAGCAGTACTTC.

This chain links TRBV4-3 with TRBJ2-2; D is possibly TRBD2 (6 bases). CDR3 size: 15 residues. V was pared by 0 bases and J by 6 bases, with 11 bases between. Germline V lookup: CDR1 LGHNA, CDR2 YSLEER. This CDR3 is CASSQETPGAGELFF. CDR3 bases: TGCGCCAGCAGCCAAGAGACGCCGGGGGCCGGGGAGCTGTTTTTT.

This rearrangement joins TRBV2 to TRBJ1-1; no clear D gene. The germline CDR1 and CDR2 sequences are SNHLY and FYNNEI. Deletions cut 5 bases from V and 1 base from J, with 11 bases between. This CDR3 is 14 amino acids long. The CDR3 bases are TGTGCCAGCAGTTCCCTTCCCAAGAACACTGAAGCTTTCTTT. It codes for CASSSLPKNTEAFF.

A single count supports this clone. Written as DNA, the CDR3 is TGTGCCACCAGTGATTTCCGGGCAGGGAAGGACACCGGGGAGCTGTTTTTT. Residues: CATSDFRAGKDTGELFF. V and J are TRBV24-1 and TRBJ2-2, with D possibly TRBD1 on 5 matching bases. Germline values: CDR1 KGHDR, CDR2 SFDVKD. Trimming cost V 1 base and J 3 bases, with 14 bases left between them. The CDR3 length is 17 residues.

V is TRBV5-4 and J is TRBJ1-4, with 8 positions matching TRBD1. V lost 2 bases and J lost 0; bases outside the gene matches: 3. The V gene's germline CDR1 is SGHNT and CDR2 YYREEE (reference sequence). CDR3 length: 16 residues. CDR3 region: CASSLRQGPTNEKLFF. In nucleotides, the CDR3 is TGTGCCAGCAGCTTAAGACAGGGGCCAACTAATGAAAAACTGTTTTTT.

This chain joins TRBV6-5 and TRBJ1-1; D is undetermined. With 8 bases removed from V and 1 base from J, the gap between germline ends came to 8 bases. Germline values: CDR1 MNHEY, CDR2 SVGAGI. This CDR3 region has 12 residues. The CDR3 nucleotides are TGTGCCAGCGGTCGTGGGAACACTGAAGCTTTCTTT. This sequence encodes CASGRGNTEAFF.

This chain connects TRBV6-5 to TRBJ2-2; TRBD1 agrees at 9 bases. The CDR3 has 13 residues. With V trimmed by 6 bases and J by 6 bases, 2 bases remained unmatched. Germline V gene lookup returns CDR1 MNHEY and CDR2 SVGAGI. The DNA for the CDR3 is TGTGCCAGCAGCGACAGGGGGGCCGGGGAGCTGTTTTTT. As protein: CASSDRGAGELFF.

This clone appeared a single time. CDR3 region: CASSLDQGLRADTQYF. The CDR3 DNA is TGTGCCAGCAGCTTAGATCAAGGGCTTCGCGCAGATACGCAGTATTTT. The chain links TRBV7-2 to TRBJ2-3; D gene unclear. V gave up 1 base and J gave up 4 bases, with 15 bases separating them. Germline CDR1 and CDR2: SGHTA and FQGNSA. This CDR3 spans 16 amino acids.

This chain uses TRBV19 with TRBJ2-1, with 8 nucleotides matching TRBD1. V dropped 5 bases and J dropped 7; count of bases not matched to a gene: 10. Germline loops: CDR1 LNHDA, CDR2 SQIVND (reference sequence). CDR3 length: 15 residues. CDR3 in DNA: TGTGCCAGTAGTCCCCGCGGACAGGGTGGAAATGAGCAGTTCTTC. Its translation is CASSPRGQGGNEQFF. The variable domain in full, completed from reference TRBV19 and TRBJ2-1, reads DGGITQSPKYLFRKEGQNVTLSCEQNLNHDAMYWYRQDPGQGLRLIYYSQIVNDFQKGDIAEGYSVSREKKESFPLTVTSAQKNPTAFYLCASSPRGQGGNEQFFGPGTRLTVL.

This rearrangement joins TRBV6-5 to TRBJ2-3; D perhaps matches TRBD1 (5 bases). The germline V gene has CDR1 MNHEY and CDR2 SVGAGI. CDR3 length: 13 amino acids. The V and J ends lost 7 bases and 3 bases respectively, with 11 bases between them. CDR3 in amino acids: CASKRGRTDTQYF. Written as DNA, the CDR3 is TGTGCCAGCAAAAGGGGAAGGACAGATACGCAGTATTTT.

A remark on this clone: This CDR3 is also generated by other DNA sequences in the sample. This rearrangement joins TRBV18 to TRBJ2-7, with D possibly being TRBD2 (5 bases). The germline CDR1 and CDR2 sequences are KGHSH and LQKENI. The CDR3 covers 15 residues. V was trimmed by 3 bases and J by 6 bases, leaving 18 bases between them. The CDR3 nucleotides read TGTGCCAGCTCACCCGGCCCCGGAGGTGGGCCCGAGCAGTACTTC. Translation gives CASSPGPGGGPEQYF. The full variable domain, its missing parts supplied by reference TRBV18 and TRBJ2-7, is NAGVMQNPRHLVRRRGQEARLRCSPMKGHSHVYWYRQLPEEGLKFMVYLQKENIIDESGMPKERFSAEFPKEGPSILRIQQVVRGDSAAYFCASSPGPGGGPEQYFGPGTRLTVT.

This clone appeared a few times. For the CDR3, the DNA is TGCAGCGTTGAAGAAAGATCAGGGGCCCACTATGGCTACACCTTC. It yields the protein CSVEERSGAHYGYTF. The chain is built from TRBV29-1 and TRBJ1-2; tentatively, D is TRBD1 (6 bases). Germline CDR1 is SQVTM and CDR2 is ANQGSEA. This CDR3 region has 15 residues. The V end lost 0 bases, the J end lost 3 bases, and 14 bases lay between the germline ends.

The gene calls are TRBV25-1 and TRBJ2-2, with 7 bases aligning to TRBD2. With V trimmed by 10 bases and J by 6 bases, 8 bases remained unmatched. This CDR3 is built from 13 residues. Germline loops: CDR1 MGHDK, CDR2 SYGVNS. The DNA of the CDR3 is TGTGCCACCTCTGGCGGGAGTCCCGGGGAGCTGTTTTTT. Protein product: CATSGGSPGELFF.

J is TRBJ2-2 and V is TRBV6-4; D could derive from TRBD1 or TRBD2 (5 bases each). CDR3 length: 13 amino acids. Deletions cut 6 bases from V and 4 bases from J, with 9 bases between. CDR1 is MRHNA, CDR2 SNTAGT, per germline. CDR3 residues: CASSRETTGELFF. The CDR3 region has the DNA TGTGCCAGCAGCAGGGAGACCACCGGGGAGCTGTTTTTT.